The clone carrying this TCR beta chain was detected many times. The antigen remains unidentified. This CDR3 spans 16 amino acids. V gave up 2 bases and J gave up 3 bases, with 17 bases separating them. Germline loops: CDR1 SEHNR, CDR2 FQNEAQ (reference sequence). The record originates from a study of T cells in Graves' hyperthyroidism and ophthalmopathy. At the level of the study: It was at initial diagnosis, before any treatment, that peripheral blood was collected. Whole-study findings and limits: The authors' 13 V-J model separated ophthalmopathy from stable hyperthyroidism.

Ophthalmopathy cases scored 3 or more on the Clinical Activity Score and 4 or more on NOSPECS grade, with duration below 3 months. The study excluded patients with uncontrolled infection, other autoimmune disease, pregnancy or lactation. TCR beta CDR3 regions were amplified from RNA. In the first-round RT-PCR of the TCR CDR3, the HTBI primer set was used. TCRdb reanalysed the multiplex PCR reads using MiXCR and keeps one entry per CDR3 protein. The sample shows some 350,000 distinct CDR3 sequences, approximately 15% of them seen only once. This clonotype was sampled from a middle-aged woman with Graves' ophthalmopathy. The chain combines TRBV7-9 with TRBJ2-7, with D possibly being TRBD1 or TRBD2 (5 bases each). Sequenced: blood. The CDR3 DNA reads TGTGCCAGCAGCTTATCCCCGGGACGAAAAGACTACGAGCAGTACTTC. It is translated as CASSLSPGRKDYEQYF.